The entry that follows covers one T cell receptor beta chain sequence. One end of the junction is discordant with germline, which a read error may explain. No cell sorting was done before RNA was extracted from the tissue. Germline assignment: CDR1 SGHDT and CDR2 YYEEEE. The CDR3 contains 13 residues. A modified ARM-PCR protocol with three rounds of nested PCR amplified TCRbeta. TCRdb independently ran MiXCR on the multiplex PCR reads; one entry per CDR3 protein. The table records more than 85,000 distinct CDR3 sequences, 84% of them present only once. The entry originates in a study of tumor and adjacent non-tumor tissue in lung cancer.

The chain carries TRBV5-6 and TRBJ1-1; no reliable D call. The specimen was lung tumor tissue. This clonotype originated in a man between 70 and 80 years old with non-small cell lung cancer. CDR3 nucleotides: TGTGCCAGCGGCTATAAGGTGAACACTAAAGCTTTCTTT. This translates into CASGYKVNTKAFF. The full variable domain, in which reference TRBV5-6 and TRBJ1-1 provide the parts outside the CDR3, is DAGVTQSPTHLIKTRGQQVTLRCSPKSGHDTVSWYQQALGQGPQFIFQYYEEEERQRGNFPDRFSGHQFPNYSSELNVNALLLGDSALYLCASGYKVNTKAFFGQGTRLTVV.